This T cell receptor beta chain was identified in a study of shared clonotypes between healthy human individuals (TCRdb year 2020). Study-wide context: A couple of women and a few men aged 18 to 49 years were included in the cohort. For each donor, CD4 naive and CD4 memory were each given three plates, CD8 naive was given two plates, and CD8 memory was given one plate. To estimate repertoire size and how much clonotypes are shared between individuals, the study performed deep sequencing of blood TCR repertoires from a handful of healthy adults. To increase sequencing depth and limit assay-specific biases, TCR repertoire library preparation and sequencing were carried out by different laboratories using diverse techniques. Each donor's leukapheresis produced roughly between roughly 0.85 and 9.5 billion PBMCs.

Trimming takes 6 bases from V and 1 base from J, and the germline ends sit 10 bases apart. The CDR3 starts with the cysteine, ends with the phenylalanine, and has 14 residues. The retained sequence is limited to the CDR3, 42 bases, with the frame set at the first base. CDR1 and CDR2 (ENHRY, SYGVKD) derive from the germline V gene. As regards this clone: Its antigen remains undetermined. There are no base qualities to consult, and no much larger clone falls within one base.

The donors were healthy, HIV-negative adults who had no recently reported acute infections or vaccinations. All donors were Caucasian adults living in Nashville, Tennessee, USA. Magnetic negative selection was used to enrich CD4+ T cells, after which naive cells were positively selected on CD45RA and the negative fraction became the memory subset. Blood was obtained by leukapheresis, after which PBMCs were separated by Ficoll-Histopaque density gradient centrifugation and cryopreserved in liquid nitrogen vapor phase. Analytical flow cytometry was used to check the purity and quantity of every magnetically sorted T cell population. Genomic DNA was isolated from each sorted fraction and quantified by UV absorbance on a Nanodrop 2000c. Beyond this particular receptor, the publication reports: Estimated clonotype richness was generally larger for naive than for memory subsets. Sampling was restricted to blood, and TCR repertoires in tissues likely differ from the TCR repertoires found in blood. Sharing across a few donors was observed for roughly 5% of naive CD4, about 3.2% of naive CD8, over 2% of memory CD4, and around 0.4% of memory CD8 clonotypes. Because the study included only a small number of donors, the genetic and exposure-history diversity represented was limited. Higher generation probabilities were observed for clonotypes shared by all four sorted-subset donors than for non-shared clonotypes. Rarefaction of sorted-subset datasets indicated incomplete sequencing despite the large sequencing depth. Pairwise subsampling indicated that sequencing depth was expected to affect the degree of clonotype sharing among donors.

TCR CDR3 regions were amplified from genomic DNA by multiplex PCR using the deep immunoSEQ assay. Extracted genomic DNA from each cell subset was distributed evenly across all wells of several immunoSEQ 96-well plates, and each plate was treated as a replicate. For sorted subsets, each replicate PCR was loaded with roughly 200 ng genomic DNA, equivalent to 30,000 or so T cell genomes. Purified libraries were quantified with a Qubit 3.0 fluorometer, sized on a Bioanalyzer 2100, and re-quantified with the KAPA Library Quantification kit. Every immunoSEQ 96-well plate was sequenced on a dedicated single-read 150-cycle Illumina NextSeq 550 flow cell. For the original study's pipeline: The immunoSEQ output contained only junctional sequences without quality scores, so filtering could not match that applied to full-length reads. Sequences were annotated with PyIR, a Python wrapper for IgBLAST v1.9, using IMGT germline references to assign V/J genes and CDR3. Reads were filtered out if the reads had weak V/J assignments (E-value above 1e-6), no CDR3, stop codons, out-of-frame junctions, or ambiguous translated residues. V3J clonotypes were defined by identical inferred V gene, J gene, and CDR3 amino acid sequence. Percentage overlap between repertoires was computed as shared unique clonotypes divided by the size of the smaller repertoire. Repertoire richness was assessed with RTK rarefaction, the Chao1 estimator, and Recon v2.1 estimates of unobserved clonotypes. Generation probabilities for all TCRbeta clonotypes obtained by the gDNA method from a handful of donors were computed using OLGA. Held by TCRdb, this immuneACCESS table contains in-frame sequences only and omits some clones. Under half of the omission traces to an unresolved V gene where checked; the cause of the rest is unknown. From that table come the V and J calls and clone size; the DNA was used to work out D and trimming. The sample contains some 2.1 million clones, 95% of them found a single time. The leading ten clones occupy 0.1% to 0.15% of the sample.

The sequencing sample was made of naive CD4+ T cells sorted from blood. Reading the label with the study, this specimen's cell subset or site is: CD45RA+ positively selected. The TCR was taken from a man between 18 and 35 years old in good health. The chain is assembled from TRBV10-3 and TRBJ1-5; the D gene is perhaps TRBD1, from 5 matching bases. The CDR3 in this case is CAISEDTSNQPQHF. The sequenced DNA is TGTGCCATCAGCGAGGACACAAGCAATCAGCCCCAGCATTTT.